The 5 T cell receptor beta chains reported below all come from one sample, sequenced in a study of blood T cell repertoires in COVID-19 (dated by TCRdb to 2018 to 2020). The protocol used for the library was the immunoSEQ multiplex PCR assay. TCRdb's version of the immuneACCESS table is confined to in-frame rearrangements and falls short of the full clone set. An unresolved V gene accounts for under half of the shortfall where checked; the remainder is of unknown origin. The sample contains roughly 260,000 clones, approximately 91% of them found a single time. Approximately 2.6% of the sample comes from the top ten. Sequenced input: peripheral blood. The receptors shown here come from a person aged 18 to 30 with COVID-19, enrolled during active disease.

The genes are TRBV6-1 and TRBJ2-2, with 9 bases fitting TRBD2. Per the germline V gene, CDR1 is MNHNS and CDR2 is SASEGT. The CDR3 contains 16 residues. V gave up 6 bases and J gave up 2 bases; unmatched junction bases: 7. CDR3 residues: CASREQAGGNTGELFF. In nucleotides, the CDR3 is TGTGCCAGCAGAGAACAAGCGGGAGGTAACACCGGGGAGCTGTTTTTT.

J is TRBJ2-3 and V is TRBV13; D gene ambiguous. The V gene lost 4 bases and the J gene lost 6 bases, with 8 bases spanning the gap. The CDR3 extends over 12 amino acids. Germline V gives CDR1 PRHDT, CDR2 FYEKMQ (reference sequence). The DNA of the CDR3 is TGTGCCAGCAGCTACTTTTTGGATACGCAGTATTTT. Its translation: CASSYFLDTQYF.

J is TRBJ2-3 and V is TRBV3-1 (or the pseudogene TRBV3-2); TRBD2 matches at 10 bases. V was clipped by 0 bases and J by 3 bases; unmatched bases: 6. The CDR3 has 17 residues. Per germline, CDR1 LGHDT and CDR2 YNNKEL (reference sequence). The CDR3 loop reads CASSQDLSGRETDTQYF. CDR3 nucleotide sequence: TGTGCCAGCAGCCAAGATCTGAGCGGGAGGGAAACAGATACGCAGTATTTT.

V and J are TRBV12-3 or TRBV12-4 and TRBJ2-3; no reliable D call. The V and J ends lost 6 bases and 6 bases respectively, with 10 bases between them. The CDR3 totals 12 residues. The CDR3 DNA follows: TGTGCCAGCAGCCTCGTCGGGGATACGCAGTATTTT. Its translation: CASSLVGDTQYF.

The rearrangement uses TRBV28 and TRBJ2-7; 9 nucleotides agree with TRBD1. The CDR3 is made up of 15 amino acids. CDR1 and CDR2 (germline): MDHEN, SYDVKM. With 3 bases clipped from V and 2 bases from J, the junction kept 5 bases outside the gene matches. CDR3 bases: TGTGCCAGCAGTTTGGGGGACAGGGCTACCTACGAGCAGTACTTC. Encoded protein: CASSLGDRATYEQYF.